This is a list of T cell receptor beta chains from one sample in a study of OX40 agonist ivuxolimab in advanced cancers. Here immunoSEQ multiplex PCR was the method, and the copy in TCRdb shows in-frame clones only, minus some. Of 11,000 or so clones listed, 84% are singletons. Specimen: CD4+ or CD8+ T cells sorted from blood, collected in a trial of the OX40 agonist ivuxolimab. The receptors come from an adult with an advanced solid tumor such as melanoma, head and neck, liver or kidney cancer. Each CDR3 is given with its conserved first and last residue. Each record gives: V gene, clone size, D gene, CDR3 protein. A D gene is named only where the DNA matches it firmly. Only some rows state a clone size, as once, few, many or a class for expanded clones.

V: TRBV5-1
size: -
D: TRBD1
CDR3: CASSWGGTGLYEQYF

V: TRBV19
size: -
D: TRBD1
CDR3: CASSVLPGQGEDTQYF

V: TRBV18
size: few
D: TRBD1
CDR3: CASSPQRARTGYNSPLHF

V: TRBV5-5
size: -
D: -
CDR3: CASSLFRQETQYF

V: TRBV5-5
size: -
D: TRBD1
CDR3: CASSLYGQVYNQPQHF

V: TRBV15
size: -
D: -
CDR3: CATSRGAATTYEQYF

V: TRBV5-6
size: -
D: -
CDR3: CASSPDSYGYTF

V: TRBV27
size: -
D: TRBD2
CDR3: CASSLSTSGYYNEQFF

V: TRBV4-1
size: -
D: -
CDR3: CASSQLLGLSQYF

V: TRBV13
size: -
D: -
CDR3: CASSTPGTEAFF

V: TRBV11-2
size: -
D: -
CDR3: CASSLVQAEGYEQYF

V: TRBV11-1
size: -
D: -
CDR3: CASSLAGGNQPQHF

V: TRBV7-3
size: -
D: -
CDR3: CASSFEGPTYEQYF

V: TRBV5-1
size: -
D: -
CDR3: CASSLSSFRDGHQETQYF

V: TRBV10-3
size: -
D: -
CDR3: CAISEVSQPSGLDYGYTF

V: TRBV19
size: -
D: -
CDR3: CASSMGGKGSGYTF

V: TRBV4-1
size: -
D: -
CDR3: CASSPIRPQNEKLFF

V: TRBV10-3
size: once
D: -
CDR3: CAISAGVGSYEQYF

V: TRBV5-4
size: few
D: -
CDR3: CASSFEENSYNEQFF

V: TRBV6-1
size: -
D: -
CDR3: CASSYDAGYEQFF

V: TRBV7-9
size: -
D: TRBD1
CDR3: CASSLGTGGSGANVLTF

V: TRBV20-1
size: -
D: -
CDR3: CSARRQPEAFF

V: TRBV4-1
size: -
D: -
CDR3: CASSHPRNTEAFF

V: TRBV7-3
size: -
D: TRBD2
CDR3: CASSAGGSSYNEQFF

V: TRBV25-1
size: -
D: -
CDR3: CASSDRGKGEKLFF

V: TRBV5-8
size: once
D: TRBD1
CDR3: CASSTGQGSTDTQYF

V: TRBV6-5
size: -
D: -
CDR3: CASSRGYGYTF

V: TRBV19
size: medium-sized
D: -
CDR3: CASSLDSNQPQHF

V: TRBV7-8
size: -
D: TRBD1
CDR3: CASRRFDRGPVDTQYF

V: TRBV18
size: once
D: -
CDR3: CASSPPTGAGASTDTQYF

V: TRBV10-3
size: -
D: -
CDR3: CASGHTISNQPQHF

V: TRBV19
size: -
D: TRBD1
CDR3: CASSIYGTGSSDTEAFF

V: TRBV19
size: -
D: -
CDR3: CASSISSYTEAFF

V: TRBV7-6
size: -
D: TRBD1
CDR3: CASSTRQGHSPLHF

V: TRBV19
size: -
D: TRBD1
CDR3: CASSRRQGMSGELFF

V: TRBV29-1
size: -
D: -
CDR3: CSVDWGSGGELFF

V: TRBV19
size: few
D: -
CDR3: CASNRVWGEQFF

V: TRBV5-1
size: -
D: -
CDR3: CASSLDSAREQYF

V: TRBV6-5
size: -
D: -
CDR3: CASSMEGNTQYF

V: TRBV2
size: few
D: -
CDR3: CASSEVTVSPLHF

V: TRBV27
size: -
D: -
CDR3: CASSPHLNTEAFF